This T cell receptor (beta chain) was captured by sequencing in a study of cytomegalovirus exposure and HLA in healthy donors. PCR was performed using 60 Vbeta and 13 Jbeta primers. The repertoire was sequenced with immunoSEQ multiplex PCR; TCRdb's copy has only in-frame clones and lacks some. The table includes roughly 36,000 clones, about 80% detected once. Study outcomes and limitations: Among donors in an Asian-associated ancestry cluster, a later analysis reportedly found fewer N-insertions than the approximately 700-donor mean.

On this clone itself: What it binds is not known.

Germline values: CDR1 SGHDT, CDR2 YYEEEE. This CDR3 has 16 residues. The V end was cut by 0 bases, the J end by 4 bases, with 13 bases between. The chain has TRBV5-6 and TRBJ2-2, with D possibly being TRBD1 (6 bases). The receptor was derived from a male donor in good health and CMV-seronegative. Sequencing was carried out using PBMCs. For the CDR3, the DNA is TGTGCCAGCAGCTTGGCTCTACAGGGTCCCACCGGGGAGCTGTTTTTT. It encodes CASSLALQGPTGELFF. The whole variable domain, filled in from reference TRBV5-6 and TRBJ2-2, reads DAGVTQSPTHLIKTRGQQVTLRCSPKSGHDTVSWYQQALGQGPQFIFQYYEEEERQRGNFPDRFSGHQFPNYSSELNVNALLLGDSALYLCASSLALQGPTGELFFGEGSRLTVL.